A selection of T cell receptor beta chains follows, all from one sample in a study of T and B cells in COVID-19 patients. One entry per CDR3 protein, called by TCRdb with MiXCR from the multiplex PCR reads. The sample yields some 3,300 distinct CDR3 sequences, roughly a quarter seen once. The specimen was blood. These TCRs come from a human donor with active COVID-19. Each CDR3 is given with its conserved first and last residue. A D gene is named only where the DNA matches it firmly. Some rows have no size entry. The others give once, few or many, or a class for an expanded clone.

clone_size: medium-sized; j_call: TRBJ2-7; d_call: TRBD1; v_call: TRBV6-1; cdr3_aa: CATRGTGSYEQYF; cdr3_nt: TGTGCCACCCGGGGGACAGGTTCCTACGAGCAGTACTTC
clone_size: NA; j_call: TRBJ2-1; d_call: NA; v_call: TRBV5-1; cdr3_aa: CASSRGSYSYNEQFF; cdr3_nt: TGCGCCAGCAGCCGTGGCTCCTACTCCTACAATGAGCAGTTCTTC
clone_size: NA; j_call: TRBJ1-5; d_call: NA; v_call: TRBV20-1; cdr3_aa: CSAPQQRDQPQHF; cdr3_nt: TGCAGTGCTCCCCAGCAGCGTGATCAGCCCCAGCATTTT
clone_size: medium-sized; j_call: TRBJ1-2; d_call: NA; v_call: TRBV6-5; cdr3_aa: CASSGIYGYTF; cdr3_nt: TGTGCCAGCAGTGGGATTTATGGCTACACCTTC
clone_size: few; j_call: TRBJ1-2; d_call: TRBD1; v_call: TRBV12-3/TRBV12-4; cdr3_aa: CASRPTGDWGYTF; cdr3_nt: TGTGCCAGCAGGCCTACAGGGGACTGGGGCTACACCTTC
clone_size: medium-sized; j_call: TRBJ1-2; d_call: NA; v_call: TRBV6-5; cdr3_aa: CASSTGGNPGGYTF; cdr3_nt: TGTGCCAGCAGTACTGGAGGCAATCCGGGTGGCTACACCTTC
clone_size: few; j_call: TRBJ2-3; d_call: TRBD2; v_call: TRBV4-3; cdr3_aa: CASSRDVAGGPVF; cdr3_nt: TGCGCCAGCAGCCGAGATGTAGCGGGGGGCCCCGTCTTT
clone_size: medium-sized; j_call: TRBJ1-2; d_call: TRBD1; v_call: TRBV15; cdr3_aa: CATSRGTATNYGYTF; cdr3_nt: TGTGCCACCAGCAGGGGGACAGCCACTAACTATGGCTACACCTTC
clone_size: medium-sized; j_call: TRBJ2-3; d_call: NA; v_call: TRBV6-2/TRBV6-3; cdr3_aa: CASSYSKSDTQYF; cdr3_nt: TGTGCCAGCAGTTACTCTAAATCCGATACGCAGTATTTT
clone_size: NA; j_call: TRBJ2-7; d_call: NA; v_call: TRBV27; cdr3_aa: CASSVWVEQYF; cdr3_nt: TGTGCCAGCAGTGTTTGGGTCGAGCAGTACTTC
clone_size: few; j_call: TRBJ2-1; d_call: NA; v_call: TRBV11-3; cdr3_aa: CASSLRQRRYNEQFF; cdr3_nt: TGTGCCAGCAGCTTGAGACAGCGGAGGTACAATGAGCAGTTCTTC
clone_size: NA; j_call: TRBJ2-5; d_call: NA; v_call: TRBV11-2; cdr3_aa: CASSYGGTQYF; cdr3_nt: TGTGCCAGCAGCTATGGCGGGACCCAGTACTTC
clone_size: NA; j_call: TRBJ2-1; d_call: TRBD2; v_call: TRBV6-1; cdr3_aa: CASRHTSGGNEQFF; cdr3_nt: TGTGCCAGCAGACACACTAGCGGGGGTAATGAGCAGTTCTTC
clone_size: NA; j_call: TRBJ2-3; d_call: TRBD2; v_call: TRBV9; cdr3_aa: CASSVGGLAGGADTQYF; cdr3_nt: TGTGCCAGCAGCGTAGGGGGGCTAGCGGGAGGAGCAGATACGCAGTATTTT
clone_size: NA; j_call: TRBJ1-5; d_call: NA; v_call: TRBV5-6; cdr3_aa: CASSSLGTFEGGQPQHF; cdr3_nt: TGTGCCAGCAGCTCTCTTGGGACATTTGAGGGAGGTCAGCCCCAGCATTTT
clone_size: large; j_call: TRBJ2-3; d_call: NA; v_call: TRBV29-1; cdr3_aa: CSVGSRDTQYF; cdr3_nt: TGCAGCGTTGGGTCCCGGGATACGCAGTATTTT
clone_size: few; j_call: TRBJ2-7; d_call: TRBD1; v_call: TRBV5-1; cdr3_aa: CASSLQPGTDVGEQYF; cdr3_nt: TGCGCCAGCAGCTTACAGCCCGGGACAGATGTTGGCGAGCAGTACTTC
clone_size: NA; j_call: TRBJ2-3; d_call: TRBD2; v_call: TRBV6-5; cdr3_aa: CASRYSSGAWDTQYF; cdr3_nt: TGTGCCAGCAGATACTCTAGCGGGGCGTGGGATACGCAGTATTTT
clone_size: medium-sized; j_call: TRBJ2-2; d_call: NA; v_call: TRBV12-3/TRBV12-4; cdr3_aa: CASSLSLGEYTGELFF; cdr3_nt: TGTGCCAGCAGTTTATCATTGGGAGAGTACACCGGGGAGCTGTTTTTT
clone_size: medium-sized; j_call: TRBJ2-7; d_call: NA; v_call: TRBV30; cdr3_aa: CAWNSGASTYEQYF; cdr3_nt: TGTGCCTGGAACTCGGGGGCTTCAACCTACGAGCAGTACTTC
clone_size: once; j_call: TRBJ1-5; d_call: NA; v_call: TRBV20-1; cdr3_aa: CSALRGVQPQHF; cdr3_nt: TGCAGTGCCCTCCGGGGGGTTCAGCCCCAGCATTTT
clone_size: medium-sized; j_call: TRBJ2-2; d_call: NA; v_call: TRBV24-1; cdr3_aa: CAVRQERRGELFF; cdr3_nt: TGTGCCGTCAGACAGGAGAGGAGGGGGGAGCTGTTTTTT
clone_size: NA; j_call: TRBJ2-1; d_call: NA; v_call: TRBV7-9; cdr3_aa: CASSLEFAGNEQFF; cdr3_nt: TGTGCCAGCAGCTTAGAGTTTGCGGGGAATGAGCAGTTCTTC
clone_size: medium-sized; j_call: TRBJ2-2; d_call: NA; v_call: TRBV7-2; cdr3_aa: CASSLSVGTGELFF; cdr3_nt: TGTGCCAGCAGCTTGAGCGTGGGGACCGGGGAGCTGTTTTTT
clone_size: once; j_call: TRBJ1-2; d_call: NA; v_call: TRBV5-1; cdr3_aa: CASSPSGQGNGYTF; cdr3_nt: TGCGCCAGCAGCCCTTCGGGGCAGGGGAACGGCTACACCTTC
clone_size: medium-sized; j_call: TRBJ2-4; d_call: NA; v_call: TRBV12-3/TRBV12-4; cdr3_aa: CASSLLDSRRGKNIQYF; cdr3_nt: TGTGCCAGCAGTCTCCTAGACAGCCGACGGGGCAAAAACATTCAGTACTTC
clone_size: many; j_call: TRBJ1-6; d_call: TRBD1; v_call: TRBV18; cdr3_aa: CASSRTGALTHNSPLHF; cdr3_nt: TGTGCCAGCTCCCGAACAGGGGCCTTAACACATAATTCACCCCTCCACTTT
clone_size: medium-sized; j_call: TRBJ1-2; d_call: NA; v_call: TRBV6-1; cdr3_aa: CASSDRAGAGDGYTF; cdr3_nt: TGTGCCAGCAGTGATAGAGCCGGGGCGGGAGATGGCTACACCTTC
clone_size: medium-sized; j_call: TRBJ2-2; d_call: NA; v_call: TRBV12-3/TRBV12-4; cdr3_aa: CASSLGDLYTGELFF; cdr3_nt: TGTGCCAGCAGTCTGGGGGACCTTTACACCGGGGAGCTGTTTTTT
clone_size: NA; j_call: TRBJ2-7; d_call: NA; v_call: TRBV27; cdr3_aa: CASCGQRFPYEQYF; cdr3_nt: TGTGCCAGCTGCGGACAGCGCTTTCCCTACGAGCAGTACTTC
clone_size: large; j_call: TRBJ2-5; d_call: NA; v_call: TRBV29-1; cdr3_aa: CSVPWGEGQETQYF; cdr3_nt: TGCAGCGTCCCTTGGGGAGAGGGCCAAGAGACCCAGTACTTC
clone_size: few; j_call: TRBJ2-3; d_call: NA; v_call: TRBV4-1; cdr3_aa: CASSPVDPGTDTQYF; cdr3_nt: TGCGCCAGCAGCCCCGTCGACCCAGGCACAGATACGCAGTATTTT
clone_size: NA; j_call: TRBJ2-7; d_call: NA; v_call: TRBV12-3/TRBV12-4; cdr3_aa: CASSLGFGQEASYEQYF; cdr3_nt: TGTGCCAGCAGTTTAGGATTCGGGCAGGAGGCCTCCTACGAGCAGTACTTC
clone_size: NA; j_call: TRBJ2-7; d_call: NA; v_call: TRBV27; cdr3_aa: CASSSVHGTPSSYEQYF; cdr3_nt: TGTGCCAGCAGCAGCGTACACGGGACTCCAAGCTCCTACGAGCAGTACTTC
clone_size: NA; j_call: TRBJ1-5; d_call: NA; v_call: TRBV30; cdr3_aa: CAWSKKRDQPQHF; cdr3_nt: TGTGCCTGGAGTAAAAAAAGGGACCAGCCCCAGCATTTT
clone_size: NA; j_call: TRBJ2-2; d_call: TRBD2; v_call: TRBV19; cdr3_aa: CASSTYPPSGSTELFF; cdr3_nt: TGTGCCAGTAGTACCTACCCTCCTAGCGGGAGTACGGAGCTGTTTTTT
clone_size: NA; j_call: TRBJ2-5; d_call: TRBD2; v_call: TRBV20-1; cdr3_aa: CSARNSGGSETQYF; cdr3_nt: TGCAGTGCTAGAAATAGCGGGGGGTCGGAGACCCAGTACTTC
clone_size: NA; j_call: TRBJ2-1; d_call: NA; v_call: TRBV5-1; cdr3_aa: CASSPRLDSHENEQFF; cdr3_nt: TGCGCCAGCAGCCCCCGACTAGATTCCCATGAAAATGAGCAGTTCTTC
clone_size: medium-sized; j_call: TRBJ1-5; d_call: TRBD1; v_call: TRBV19; cdr3_aa: CASRGLLSGQGGYQPQHF; cdr3_nt: TGTGCCAGTAGGGGCTTACTATCGGGACAGGGTGGATATCAGCCCCAGCATTTT
clone_size: medium-sized; j_call: TRBJ2-5; d_call: TRBD2; v_call: TRBV19; cdr3_aa: CASSINAGGGLARTQYF; cdr3_nt: TGTGCCAGTAGTATAAATGCCGGGGGGGGATTGGCAAGGACCCAGTACTTC